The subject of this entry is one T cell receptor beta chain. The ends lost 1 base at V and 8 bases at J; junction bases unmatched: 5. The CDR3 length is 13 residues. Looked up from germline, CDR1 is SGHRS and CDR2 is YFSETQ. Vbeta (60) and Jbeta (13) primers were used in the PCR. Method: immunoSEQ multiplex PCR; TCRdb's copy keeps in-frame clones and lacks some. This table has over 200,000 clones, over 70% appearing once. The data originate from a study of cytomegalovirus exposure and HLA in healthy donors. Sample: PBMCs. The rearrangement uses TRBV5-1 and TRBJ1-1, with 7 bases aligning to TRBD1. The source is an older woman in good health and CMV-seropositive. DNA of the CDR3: TGCGCCAGCAGCTTGTTAGGGGGCGCCGAAGCTTTCTTT. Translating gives CASSLLGGAEAFF.